This TCR beta chain was documented in a study of T cell repertoires in cytomegalovirus infection. About the research overall: It can be stated that public TCR beta signatures indicated CMV infection as well as a matching HLA type.

In TCRdb, the reads were re-called with MiXCR into one record per CDR3 protein. Among roughly 640,000 distinct CDR3 sequences, roughly 24% were seen once, and the ten largest hold 6.5% to 10%. The CDR3 is 14 residues long. The J segment lost 7 bases and the V segment lost 3 bases, leaving 6 bases of the junction unmatched. Germline values: CDR1 SQVTM, CDR2 ANQGSEA. The specimen was CD8+ T cells from PBMCs. The chain links TRBV29-1 to TRBJ2-2, with 9 bases lining up with TRBD2. The TCR was taken from a human donor in good health (CMV status not recorded). Some clones in this sample may be carry-over from other donors' samples. The DNA of the CDR3 is TGCAGCGTTGACTTTAGCGGGGGAAGCGGGGAGCTGTTTTTT. Its translation is CSVDFSGGSGELFF.